The clone carrying this T cell receptor beta chain was seen many times. Its antigen is still unknown. The output of every sequencing run exceeded 190 million TCR-beta sequences, derived from 15-18 subjects. MiXCR was run by TCRdb on the 5' RACE reads, yielding one entry per CDR3 protein. The sample lists about 52,000 distinct CDR3 sequences; around 4% were seen once. These data come from a study of neurological immune-mediated disorders. Overall study findings and caveats: Private repertoires in all groups were suggested by the finding that expanded clones across subjects shared no CDR3 amino acid sequences. Multiple sclerosis, the disease with the least TCR clonal expansion, fell below healthy controls, whereas HTLV-1-associated myelopathy showed the most.

For the unsorted libraries, 2 million PBMCs stored at -80 C served as input. The trim removed 5 bases at V and 0 bases at J, leaving 4 bases unmatched. The CDR3 covers 16 residues. CDR1 and CDR2 from the germline V gene are SGHVS and FNYEAQ. This clonotype was obtained from a man younger than 40 with multiple sclerosis. The chain combines TRBV7-6 with TRBJ2-2; 9 bases map to TRBD2. Material: PBMCs. CDR3 amino acids: CASSASSGANTGELFF. The CDR3 nucleotides are TGTGCCAGCAGCGCCTCTAGCGGGGCGAACACCGGGGAGCTGTTTTTT.